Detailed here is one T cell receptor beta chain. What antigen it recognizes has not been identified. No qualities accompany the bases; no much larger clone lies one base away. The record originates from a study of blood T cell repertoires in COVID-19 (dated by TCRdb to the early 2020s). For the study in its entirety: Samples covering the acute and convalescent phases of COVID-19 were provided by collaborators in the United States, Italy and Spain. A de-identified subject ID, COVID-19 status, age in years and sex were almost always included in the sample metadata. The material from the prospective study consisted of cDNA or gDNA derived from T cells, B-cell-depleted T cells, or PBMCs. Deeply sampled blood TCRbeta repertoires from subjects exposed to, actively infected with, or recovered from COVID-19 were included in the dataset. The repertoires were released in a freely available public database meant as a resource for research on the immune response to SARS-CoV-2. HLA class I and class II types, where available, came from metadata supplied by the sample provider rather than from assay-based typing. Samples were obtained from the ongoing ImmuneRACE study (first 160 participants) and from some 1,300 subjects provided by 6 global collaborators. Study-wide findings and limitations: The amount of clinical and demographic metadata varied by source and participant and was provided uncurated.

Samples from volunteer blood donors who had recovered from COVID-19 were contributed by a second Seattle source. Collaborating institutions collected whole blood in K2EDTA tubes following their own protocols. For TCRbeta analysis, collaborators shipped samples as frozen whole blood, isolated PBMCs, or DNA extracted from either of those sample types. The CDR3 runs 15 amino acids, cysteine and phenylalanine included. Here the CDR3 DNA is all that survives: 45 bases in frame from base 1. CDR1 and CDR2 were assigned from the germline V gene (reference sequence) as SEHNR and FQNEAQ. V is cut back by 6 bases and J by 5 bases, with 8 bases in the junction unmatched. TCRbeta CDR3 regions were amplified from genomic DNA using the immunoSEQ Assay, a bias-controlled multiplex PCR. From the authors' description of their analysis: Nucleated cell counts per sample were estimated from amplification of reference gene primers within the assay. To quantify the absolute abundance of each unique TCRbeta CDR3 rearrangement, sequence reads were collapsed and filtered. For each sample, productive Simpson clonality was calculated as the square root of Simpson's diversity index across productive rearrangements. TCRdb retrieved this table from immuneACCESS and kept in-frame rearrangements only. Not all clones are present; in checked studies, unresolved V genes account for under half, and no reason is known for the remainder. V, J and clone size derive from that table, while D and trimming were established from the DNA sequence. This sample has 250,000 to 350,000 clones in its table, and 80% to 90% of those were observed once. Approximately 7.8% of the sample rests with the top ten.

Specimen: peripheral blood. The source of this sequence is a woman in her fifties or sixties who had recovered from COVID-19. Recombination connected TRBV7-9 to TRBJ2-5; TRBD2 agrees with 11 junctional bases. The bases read TGTGCCAGCAGGACGGGACTAGCGGACGGGGAGACCCAGTACTTC. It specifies CASRTGLADGETQYF.